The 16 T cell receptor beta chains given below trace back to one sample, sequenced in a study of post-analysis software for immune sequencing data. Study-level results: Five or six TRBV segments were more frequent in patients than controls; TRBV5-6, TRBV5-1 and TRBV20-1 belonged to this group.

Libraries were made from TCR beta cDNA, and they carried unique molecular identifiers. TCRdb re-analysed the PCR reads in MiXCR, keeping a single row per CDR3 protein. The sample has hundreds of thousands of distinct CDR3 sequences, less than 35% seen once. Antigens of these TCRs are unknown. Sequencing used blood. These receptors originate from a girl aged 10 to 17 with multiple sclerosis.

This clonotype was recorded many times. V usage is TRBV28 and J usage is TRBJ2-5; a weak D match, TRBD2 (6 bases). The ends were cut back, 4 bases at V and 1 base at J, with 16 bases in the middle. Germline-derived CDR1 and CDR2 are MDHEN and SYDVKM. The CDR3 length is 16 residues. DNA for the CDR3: TGTGCCAGCAGTTGTTCGTCCGGAGGGTCCCAAGAGACCCAGTACTTC. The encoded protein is CASSCSSGGSQETQYF.

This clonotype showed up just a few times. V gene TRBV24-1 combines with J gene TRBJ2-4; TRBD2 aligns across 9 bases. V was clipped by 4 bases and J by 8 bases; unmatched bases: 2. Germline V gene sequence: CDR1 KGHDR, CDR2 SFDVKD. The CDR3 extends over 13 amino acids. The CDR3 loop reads CATSDGLAHIQYF. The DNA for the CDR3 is TGTGCCACCAGTGACGGACTAGCGCACATTCAGTACTTC.

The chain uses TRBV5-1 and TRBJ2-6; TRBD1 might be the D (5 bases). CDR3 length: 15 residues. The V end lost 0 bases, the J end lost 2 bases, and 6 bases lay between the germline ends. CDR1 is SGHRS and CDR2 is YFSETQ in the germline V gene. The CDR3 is CASSLVQAGANVLTF. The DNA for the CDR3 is TGCGCCAGCAGCTTGGTACAGGCTGGGGCCAACGTCCTGACTTTC.

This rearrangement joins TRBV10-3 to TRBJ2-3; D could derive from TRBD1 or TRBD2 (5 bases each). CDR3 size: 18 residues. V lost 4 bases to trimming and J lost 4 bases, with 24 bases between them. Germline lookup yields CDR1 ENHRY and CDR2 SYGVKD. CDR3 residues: CAISGSPRDLKRADTQYF. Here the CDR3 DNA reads TGTGCCATCAGTGGATCCCCCCGGGACCTAAAAAGGGCAGATACGCAGTATTTT.

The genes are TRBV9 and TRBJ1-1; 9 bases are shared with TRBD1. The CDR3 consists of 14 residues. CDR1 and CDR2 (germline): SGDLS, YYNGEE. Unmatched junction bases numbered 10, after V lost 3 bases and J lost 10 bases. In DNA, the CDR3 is TGTGCCAGCAGCGGGGGGGACAGGGCGAAGAGAGCTTTCTTT. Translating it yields CASSGGDRAKRAFF.

The CDR3 coding sequence is TGTGCCAGCAGTTTACGGCAGGGGGGCACCTACGAGCAGTACTTC. It encodes CASSLRQGGTYEQYF. This chain uses TRBV28 with TRBJ2-7; TRBD1 is a possible D gene (7 bases). Trimming left V 2 bases short and J 2 bases short, with 13 bases between. CDR3 length: 15 residues. CDR1 is MDHEN, CDR2 SYDVKM, per germline.

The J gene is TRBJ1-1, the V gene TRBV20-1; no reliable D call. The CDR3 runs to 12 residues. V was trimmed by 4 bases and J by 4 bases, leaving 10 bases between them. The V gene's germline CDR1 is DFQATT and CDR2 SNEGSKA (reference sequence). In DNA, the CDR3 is TGCAGTGCTACTGGGCTGCGCACTGAAGCTTTCTTT. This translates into CSATGLRTEAFF.

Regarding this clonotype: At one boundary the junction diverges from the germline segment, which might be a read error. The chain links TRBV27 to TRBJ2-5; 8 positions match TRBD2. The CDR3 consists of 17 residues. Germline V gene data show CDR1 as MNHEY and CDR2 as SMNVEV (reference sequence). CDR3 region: CACSLLFSGENQETQYF. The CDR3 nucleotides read TGTGCCTGCAGTTTATTGTTTAGCGGGGAGAACCAAGAGACCCAGTACTTC.

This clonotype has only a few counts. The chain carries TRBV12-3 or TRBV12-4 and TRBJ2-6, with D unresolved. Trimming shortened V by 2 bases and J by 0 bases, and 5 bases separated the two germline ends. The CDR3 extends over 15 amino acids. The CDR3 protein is CASSLYSSGANVLTF. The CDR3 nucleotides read TGTGCCAGCAGTTTATACAGCTCTGGGGCCAACGTCCTGACTTTC.

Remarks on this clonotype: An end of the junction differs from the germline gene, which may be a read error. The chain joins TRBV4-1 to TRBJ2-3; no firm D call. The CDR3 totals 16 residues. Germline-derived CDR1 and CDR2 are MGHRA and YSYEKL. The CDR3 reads CASSQERTRSALGQYF. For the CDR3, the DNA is TGCGCCAGCAGTCAAGAACGAACCCGGTCGGCCCTTGGGCAGTATTTT.

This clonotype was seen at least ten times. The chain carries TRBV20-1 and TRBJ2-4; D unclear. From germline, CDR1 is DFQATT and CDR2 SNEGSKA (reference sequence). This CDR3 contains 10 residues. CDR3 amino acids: CAVAKNIQYF. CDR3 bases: TGCGCGGTAGCCAAAAACATTCAGTACTTC.

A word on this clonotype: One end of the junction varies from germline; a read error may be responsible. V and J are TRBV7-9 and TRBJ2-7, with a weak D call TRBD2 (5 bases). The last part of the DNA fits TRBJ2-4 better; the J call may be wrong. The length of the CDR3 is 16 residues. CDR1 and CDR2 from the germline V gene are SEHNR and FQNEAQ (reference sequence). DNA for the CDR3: TGTGCCGGCAGCTCCACCTTGAGGGCGCCAAAAGTCATTCAGTACTTC. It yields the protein CAGSSTLRAPKVIQYF.

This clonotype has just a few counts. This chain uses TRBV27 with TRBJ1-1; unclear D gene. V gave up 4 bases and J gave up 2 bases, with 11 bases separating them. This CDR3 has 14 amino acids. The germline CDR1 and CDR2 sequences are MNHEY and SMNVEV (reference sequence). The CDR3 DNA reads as TGTGCCAGCAGTTCAGTTGGCGGAAACACTGAAGCTTTCTTT. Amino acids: CASSSVGGNTEAFF.

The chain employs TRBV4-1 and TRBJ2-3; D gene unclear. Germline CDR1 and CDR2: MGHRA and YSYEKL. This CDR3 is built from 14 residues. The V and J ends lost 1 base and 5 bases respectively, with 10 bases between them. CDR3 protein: CASSQGMTRDTQYF. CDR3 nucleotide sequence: TGCGCCAGCAGCCAAGGTATGACAAGAGATACGCAGTATTTT.

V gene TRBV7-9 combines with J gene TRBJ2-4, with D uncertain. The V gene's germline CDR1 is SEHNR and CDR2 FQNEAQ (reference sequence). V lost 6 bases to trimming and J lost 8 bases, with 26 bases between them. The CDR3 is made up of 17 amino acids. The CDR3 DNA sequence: TGTGCCAGCAGTTCTGGTTTAAGGCCATCCGGTGTAGACATTCAGTACTTC. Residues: CASSSGLRPSGVDIQYF. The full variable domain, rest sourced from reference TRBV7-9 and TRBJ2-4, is DTGVSQNPRHKITKRGQNVTFRCDPISEHNRLYWYRQTLGQGPEFLTYFQNEAQLEKSRLLSDRFSAERPKGSFSTLEIQRTEQGDSAMYLCASSSGLRPSGVDIQYFGAGTRLSVL.

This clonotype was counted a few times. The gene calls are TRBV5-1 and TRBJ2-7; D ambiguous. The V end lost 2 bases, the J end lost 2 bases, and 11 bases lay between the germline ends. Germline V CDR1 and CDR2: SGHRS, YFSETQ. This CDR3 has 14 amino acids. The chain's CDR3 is CASSFGAGTYEQYF. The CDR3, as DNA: TGCGCCAGCAGCTTTGGTGCAGGAACCTACGAGCAGTACTTC. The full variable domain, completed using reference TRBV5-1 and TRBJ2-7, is KAGVTQTPRYLIKTRGQQVTLSCSPISGHRSVSWYQQTPGQGLQFLFEYFSETQRNKGNFPGRFSGRQFSNSRSEMNVSTLELGDSALYLCASSFGAGTYEQYFGPGTRLTVT.